A single sample is the source of the 20 T cell receptor beta chains below, sequenced in a study of T cell responses to AZD1222 COVID-19 vaccine (dated by TCRdb to the early 2020s). Taken with the paper, the label for time point translates to: baseline before first vaccination. The sample's treatment or condition label, decoded: meningococcal conjugate vaccine given as trial control. Preparation of the library involved the immunoSEQ multiplex PCR assay. TCRdb limited this immuneACCESS table to in-frame rearrangements with V and J called. A share of clones is missing; checked studies link under half to unresolved V genes, and the rest is unexplained. The sample profile shows about 190,000 clones; approximately 87% of them were found once. Approximately 2.7% of the sample comes from the top ten. Sequenced material: peripheral blood, taken on day 0 of MenACWY control vaccination. Every receptor here comes from an adult in good health.

The chain recombines TRBV18 with TRBJ2-1, with 7 positions matching TRBD2. V was clipped by 0 bases and J by 7 bases; unmatched bases: 9. Germline loops: CDR1 KGHSH, CDR2 LQKENI. This CDR3 has 16 amino acids. The CDR3 DNA sequence: TGTGCCAGCTCACCACCGGGTGGCGGGAGTAGTAATGAGCAGTTCTTC. This gives the protein CASSPPGGGSSNEQFF.

The chain is built from TRBV6-5 and TRBJ2-3; D is undetermined. Between the trimmed V and J ends, which lost 5 bases and 10 bases, there was a span of 13 bases. Germline loops: CDR1 MNHEY, CDR2 SVGAGI. This CDR3 comprises 12 residues. CDR3 bases: TGTGCCAGCAGTAGTTACCCCGGTGCGCAGTATTTT. The encoded protein is CASSSYPGAQYF.

This rearrangement joins TRBV28 to TRBJ1-2; 7 bases are shared with TRBD1. CDR1 and CDR2 from the germline V gene are MDHEN and SYDVKM. There are 13 residues in the CDR3. Germline trimming cut 10 bases from V and 2 bases from J; bases unmatched to any gene: 7. The CDR3 here is CAIPTTGNYGYTF. The CDR3 nucleotides are TGTGCCATTCCAACGACAGGGAACTATGGCTACACCTTC.

The chain couples TRBV5-6 to TRBJ2-7; 10 bases agree with TRBD1. The CDR3 is made up of 15 amino acids. The germline CDR1 and CDR2 sequences are SGHDT and YYEEEE. The J segment lost 5 bases and the V segment lost 3 bases, leaving 8 bases of the junction unmatched. The CDR3 reads CASSSLDRGLDEQYF. In DNA form, the CDR3 reads TGTGCCAGCAGCTCGCTTGACAGGGGGCTCGACGAGCAGTACTTC.

Concerning this clone itself: The same CDR3 arises from other DNA sequences in this sample as well. This rearrangement joins TRBV5-1 to TRBJ1-6, with D hard to call. The germline CDR1 and CDR2 sequences are SGHRS and YFSETQ. V was shortened by 2 bases and J by 10 bases, with 13 bases between the two germline ends. This CDR3 comprises 14 residues. The CDR3 sequence is CASSLDSSGSPLHF. CDR3 bases: TGCGCCAGCAGCTTAGATAGCTCGGGATCACCCCTCCACTTT.

The chain links TRBV27 to TRBJ1-5; D gene uncertain. Germline loops: CDR1 MNHEY, CDR2 SMNVEV (reference sequence). This CDR3 contains 16 residues. Trimming shortened V by 3 bases and J by 2 bases, and 14 bases separated the two germline ends. CDR3: CASSLAPGLGNQPQHF. The CDR3 DNA follows: TGTGCCAGCAGTTTGGCCCCAGGCTTGGGCAATCAGCCCCAGCATTTT.

This clone was picked up a small number of times. V and J are TRBV27 and TRBJ2-5, with D perhaps TRBD1 or TRBD2 (7 bases each). Germline CDR1 MNHEY, CDR2 SMNVEV (reference sequence). V gave up 8 bases and J gave up 2 bases, with 15 bases separating them. CDR3 size: 14 residues. The DNA for the CDR3 is TGTGCCAGCCACAGGGGAGGGTCTCAAGAGACCCAGTACTTC. Its translation is CASHRGGSQETQYF.

The chain couples TRBV4-1 to TRBJ1-2; D unresolved. This CDR3 has 13 amino acids. Germline V gene sequence: CDR1 MGHRA, CDR2 YSYEKL. V dropped 1 base and J dropped 2 bases, with 5 bases sitting between them. CDR3 residues: CASSQGQNYGYTF. Here the CDR3 DNA reads TGCGCCAGCAGCCAAGGGCAGAACTATGGCTACACCTTC.

The chain links TRBV27 to TRBJ1-5; D unresolved. This CDR3 has 13 amino acids. The ends were cut back, 2 bases at V and 3 bases at J, with 5 bases in the middle. Per the germline V gene, CDR1 is MNHEY and CDR2 is SMNVEV (reference sequence). CDR3 sequence (DNA): TGTGCCAGCAGTTTAGACAACAATCAGCCCCAGCATTTT. This codes for CASSLDNNQPQHF.

V gene TRBV28 combines with J gene TRBJ1-2; a weak D match, TRBD1 (5 bases). The CDR3 extends over 14 amino acids. Germline CDR1 MDHEN, CDR2 SYDVKM. The V end was cut by 2 bases, the J end by 4 bases, with 11 bases between. CDR3 amino acids: CASSLGAGGYGYTF. The CDR3, as DNA: TGTGCCAGCAGTTTAGGTGCTGGGGGCTATGGCTACACCTTC.

The chain combines TRBV6-5 with TRBJ2-7, with D possibly being TRBD1 (8 bases). This CDR3 is 15 amino acids long. The V end lost 2 bases, the J end lost 2 bases, and 13 bases lay between the germline ends. From germline, CDR1 is MNHEY and CDR2 SVGAGI. The CDR3 region has the DNA TGTGCCAGCAGTTACAGCGGGACAGGACCCTACGAGCAGTACTTC. Translating it yields CASSYSGTGPYEQYF.

With respect to this clone: The CDR3 does not close with the conserved phenylalanine or tryptophan, likely indicating a read error. No DNA is shown, since the ends of the CDR3 on it are uncertain; the CDR3 is the one TCRdb lists. The rearrangement joins TRBV28 to TRBJ1-2; the table names TRBD1, a call not compared with the DNA. Germline CDR1 is MDHEN and CDR2 is SYDVKM. The CDR3 sequence runs 12 residues, both termini included. The CDR3 reads CASSLWGTVFSL.

DNA of the CDR3: TGCAGCGGCAGACAGGTGAACACTGAAGCTTTCTTT. Amino acid sequence: CSGRQVNTEAFF. The chain employs TRBV29-1 and TRBJ1-1, with D maybe TRBD1 (6 bases). Trimming took off 7 bases at V and 0 bases at J, with 9 bases between the two ends. This CDR3 is built from 12 residues. Germline loops: CDR1 SQVTM, CDR2 ANQGSEA.

The J gene is TRBJ2-2, the V gene TRBV6-2 or TRBV6-3; D call uncertain. V shed 5 bases and J shed 4 bases, with 11 bases lying between them. CDR3 length: 14 residues. In germline, CDR1 is MNHEY, CDR2 SVGEGT. The CDR3 DNA is TGTGCCAGCAGTCTAAACATGGGCACCGGGGAGCTGTTTTTT. As protein: CASSLNMGTGELFF.

On this clone: One junction end disagrees with the germline gene, perhaps due to a read error. This chain joins TRBV4-1 and TRBJ2-1, with a weak D call TRBD1 (6 bases). Germline CDR1 MGHRA, CDR2 YSYEKL. The CDR3 extends over 12 amino acids. The CDR3 protein is CASSHDRDTLIF. Here the CDR3 DNA reads TGCGCCAGCAGCCACGACCGGGACACCTTAATCTTC.

The chain links TRBV5-6 to TRBJ1-5, with 8 bases lining up with TRBD1. The junction had 9 bases not matched to a gene; V was cut back by 1 base and J by 6 bases. Germline CDR1 SGHDT, CDR2 YYEEEE. The CDR3 is 16 residues long. CDR3 in DNA: TGTGCCAGCAGCTTGTTAGCAGGACAGGGAAGTCAGCCCCAGCATTTT. It codes for CASSLLAGQGSQPQHF.

This chain uses TRBV3-1 (or the pseudogene TRBV3-2) with TRBJ1-6, with 11 nucleotides matching TRBD1. Looked up from germline, CDR1 is LGHDT and CDR2 is YNNKEL (reference sequence). The V segment lost 4 bases and the J segment 8 bases; nucleotides outside the gene matches: 4. The CDR3 has 15 amino acids. The CDR3 here is CASSPLDRGHSPLHF. The CDR3 region has the DNA TGTGCCAGCAGCCCCCTGGACAGGGGGCATTCACCCCTCCACTTT.

Only one count was recorded for this clone. The rearrangement links TRBV7-9 to TRBJ1-6, with D possibly TRBD1 on 6 matching bases. The V gene lost 7 bases and the J gene lost 7 bases, with 14 bases spanning the gap. CDR3 length: 14 residues. CDR1 SEHNR and CDR2 FQNEAQ come from the germline V gene (reference sequence). CDR3 nucleotide sequence: TGTGCCAGCAAAATCACAGGGATGAATTCACCCCTCCACTTT. It translates to CASKITGMNSPLHF.

As concerns this clone: One junction end does not reproduce the germline sequence, and a read error may be involved. J is TRBJ2-7 and V is TRBV28; 9 positions agree with TRBD1. The CDR3 totals 13 residues. Per germline, CDR1 MDHEN and CDR2 SYDVKM. CDR3 sequence: CASSLSQGQGELF. CDR3 sequence (DNA): TGTGCCAGCAGTCTTTCTCAGGGACAGGGTGAGCTCTTC.

V and J are TRBV6-5 and TRBJ1-2; 7 bases agree with TRBD1. With V trimmed by 5 bases and J by 8 bases, 14 bases remained unmatched. Germline V gene data show CDR1 as MNHEY and CDR2 as SVGAGI. The CDR3 is made up of 15 amino acids. DNA for the CDR3: TGTGCCAGCAGTAACCACAGGGGAGCCTTAGGGGGCTACACCTTC. The encoded protein is CASSNHRGALGGYTF.